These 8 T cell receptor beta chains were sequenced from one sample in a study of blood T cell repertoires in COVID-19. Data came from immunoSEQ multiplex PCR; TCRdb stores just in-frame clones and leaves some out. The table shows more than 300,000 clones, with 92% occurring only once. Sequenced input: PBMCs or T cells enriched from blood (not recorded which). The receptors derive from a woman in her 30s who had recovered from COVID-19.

Here the CDR3 DNA reads TGTGCCAGCAGCATACAAATGAACACTGAAGCTTTCTTT. Protein product: CASSIQMNTEAFF. The gene calls are TRBV5-6 and TRBJ1-1; D is unclear. The germline V and J ends were trimmed by 4 bases and 0 bases, with 7 bases remaining between them. The CDR3 totals 13 residues. Germline loops: CDR1 SGHDT, CDR2 YYEEEE.

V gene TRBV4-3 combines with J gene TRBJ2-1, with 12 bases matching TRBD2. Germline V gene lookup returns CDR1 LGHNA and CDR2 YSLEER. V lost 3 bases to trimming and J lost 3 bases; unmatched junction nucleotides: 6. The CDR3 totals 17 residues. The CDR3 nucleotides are TGCGCCAGCAGCCAGGGGACTAGCGGGTTCAACTACAATGAGCAGTTCTTC. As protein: CASSQGTSGFNYNEQFF.

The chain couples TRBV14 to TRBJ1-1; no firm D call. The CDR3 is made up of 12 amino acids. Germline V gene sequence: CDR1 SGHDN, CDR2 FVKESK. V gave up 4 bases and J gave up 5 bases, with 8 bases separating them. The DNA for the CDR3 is TGTGCCAGCAGCCTGGGAGAAACTGAAGCTTTCTTT. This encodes CASSLGETEAFF. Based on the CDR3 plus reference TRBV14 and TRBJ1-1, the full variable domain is EAGVTQFPSHSVIEKGQTVTLRCDPISGHDNLYWYRRVMGKEIKFLLHFVKESKQDESGMPNNRFLAERTGGTYSTLKVQPAELEDSGVYFCASSLGETEAFFGQGTRLTVV.

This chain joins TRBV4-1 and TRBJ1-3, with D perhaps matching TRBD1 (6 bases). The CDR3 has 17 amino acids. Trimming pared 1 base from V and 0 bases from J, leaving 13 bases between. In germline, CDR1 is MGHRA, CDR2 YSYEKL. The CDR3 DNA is TGCGCCAGCAGCCAAGCGGGGGGGGCCAGCTCTGGAAACACCATATATTTT. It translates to CASSQAGGASSGNTIYF.

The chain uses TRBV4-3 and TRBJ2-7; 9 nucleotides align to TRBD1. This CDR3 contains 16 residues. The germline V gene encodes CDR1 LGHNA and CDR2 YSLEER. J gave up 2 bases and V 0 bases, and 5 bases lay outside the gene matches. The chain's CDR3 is CASSQDIGQGTYEQYF. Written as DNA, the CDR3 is TGCGCCAGCAGCCAAGATATAGGACAGGGGACCTACGAGCAGTACTTC.

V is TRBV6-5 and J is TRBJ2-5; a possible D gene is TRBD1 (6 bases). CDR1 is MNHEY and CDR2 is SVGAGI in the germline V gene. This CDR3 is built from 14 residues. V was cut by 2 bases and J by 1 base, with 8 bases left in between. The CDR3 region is CASSYAGAQETQYF. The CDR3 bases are TGTGCCAGCAGTTACGCAGGGGCCCAAGAGACCCAGTACTTC.

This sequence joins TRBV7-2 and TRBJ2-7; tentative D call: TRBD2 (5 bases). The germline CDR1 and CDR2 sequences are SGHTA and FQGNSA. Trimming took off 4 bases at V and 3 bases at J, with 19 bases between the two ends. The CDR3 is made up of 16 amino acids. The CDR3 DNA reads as TGTGCCAGCAGCTCCCCCCTCGAGGGCAGGAACTACGAGCAGTACTTC. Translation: CASSSPLEGRNYEQYF.

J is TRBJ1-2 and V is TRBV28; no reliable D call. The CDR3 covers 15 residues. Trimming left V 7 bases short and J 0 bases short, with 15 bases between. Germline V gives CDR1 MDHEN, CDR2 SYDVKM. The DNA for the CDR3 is TGTGCCAGCACCATCGAGGGCGGGACTAACTATGGCTACACCTTC. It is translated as CASTIEGGTNYGYTF.